This T cell receptor (beta chain) is from a study of beta chain features in type 1 diabetes. Isolated RNA was reverse transcribed in full, so expressed TCRB transcripts were sequenced. Produced via immunoSEQ multiplex PCR; TCRdb's table is partial and in-frame only. The sample lists some 350,000 clones, approximately 13% seen once, with around 0.016% in the top ten. Study-wide results and limits: The study found moderately but significantly shorter TCRB CDR3s in all four CD4+ subsets of Type 1 diabetes patients.

This clone was picked up a small number of times. The antigen remains unidentified. The sequencing input was naive CD4+ T cells from blood. This TCR came from a woman between 18 and 29 years old with type 1 diabetes.

The CDR3, as DNA: TGTGCCTGGAGTGGCCGGGGATCCTACAATGAGCAGTTCTTC. Protein sequence: CAWSGRGSYNEQFF. The rearrangement links TRBV30 to TRBJ2-1; perhaps TRBD2 as D (5 bases). V lost 1 base and J 1 base, leaving 8 bases between the germline ends. The CDR3 runs 14 residues. CDR1 is GTSNPN, CDR2 SVGIG, per germline (reference sequence). The full variable domain, with the rest looked up from reference TRBV30 and TRBJ2-1, is SQTIHQWPATLVQPVGSPLSLECTVEGTSNPNLYWYRQAAGRGLQLLFYSVGIGQISSEVPQNLSASRPQDRQFILSSKKLLLSDSGFYLCAWSGRGSYNEQFFGPGTRLTVL.